This T cell receptor (beta chain) derives from a study of blood T cells in healthy people across ages. This clonotype was observed a few times. Its antigen is not identified. Primed by a sample-barcoded 5' primer and a J-beta primer mix, a second PCR proceeded for about 6 to 12 cycles. At least 2.5 million CDR3-containing paired-end reads were obtained per sample. Using its own MiXCR run on the 5' RACE reads, TCRdb lists one record per CDR3 protein. The sample lists about 1.8 million distinct CDR3 sequences, just under 50% seen once, with approximately 2.1% in the top ten. This CDR3 has 19 amino acids. Germline V CDR1 and CDR2: SGDLS, YYNGEE. V shed 1 base and J 7 bases; nucleotides not matched to a gene: 15. Whole-study results and caveats: Per million T cells, the diversity of TCR beta decreased roughly linearly as age advanced.

Sequenced material: blood. The chain is built from TRBV9 and TRBJ2-1; 12 nucleotides align to TRBD2. This TCR came from a middle-aged woman in good health. The CDR3 region has the DNA TGTGCCAGCAGCGTATCCTCTTTGTTACTAGCGGGGGGAGGGAATGAGCAGTTCTTC. Protein product: CASSVSSLLLAGGGNEQFF.